This T cell receptor beta chain was captured by sequencing in a study of blood T cell repertoires in COVID-19. Here immunoSEQ multiplex PCR was the method, and the copy in TCRdb shows in-frame clones only, minus some. The top ten hold more than 0.85% of the sample, which has 300,000 to 500,000 clones, roughly 90% seen once. The V gene end was trimmed by 8 bases and the J gene end by 8 bases; junction bases not matched to a gene: 10. Per germline, CDR1 SQVTM and CDR2 ANQGSEA. The CDR3 covers 12 residues. Sequenced material: PBMCs or T cells enriched from blood (not recorded which). The chain is built from TRBV29-1 and TRBJ1-1; 8 bases line up with TRBD1. The source of this sequence is a woman younger than 45 with acute COVID-19. DNA of the CDR3: TGCAGCACGGAAACAGGGGGACCCGAAGCTTTCTTT. Translated: CSTETGGPEAFF.